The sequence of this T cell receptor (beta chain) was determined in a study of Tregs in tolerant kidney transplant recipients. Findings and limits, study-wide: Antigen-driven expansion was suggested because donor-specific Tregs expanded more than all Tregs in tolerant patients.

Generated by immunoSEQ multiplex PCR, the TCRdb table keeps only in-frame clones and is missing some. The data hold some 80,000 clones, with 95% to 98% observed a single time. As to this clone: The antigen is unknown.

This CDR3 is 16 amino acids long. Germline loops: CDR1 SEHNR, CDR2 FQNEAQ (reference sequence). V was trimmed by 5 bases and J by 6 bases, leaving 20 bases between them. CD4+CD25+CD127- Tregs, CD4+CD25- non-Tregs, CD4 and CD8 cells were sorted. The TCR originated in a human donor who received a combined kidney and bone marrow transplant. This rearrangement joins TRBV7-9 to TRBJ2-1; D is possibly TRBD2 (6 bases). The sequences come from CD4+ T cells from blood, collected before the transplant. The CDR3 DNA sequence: TGTGCCAGCAGCAACGTCCGGGAGAATAGGGTCAATGAGCAGTTCTTC. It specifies CASSNVRENRVNEQFF.